This TCR beta chain was recovered during a study of neoadjuvant anti-PD-1 for oral cavity cancer. Looking at the study overall: Patients mostly received three to four biweekly nivolumab doses at 3 mg/kg before surgery. General observations from the study: Treg/Th17 ratio rose with pretreatment blood and fell with post-treatment tumor TCRbeta clonality.

Most tumor samples had roughly 4.5 ug input DNA in two replicates. Profiling relied on immunoSEQ multiplex PCR, and the TCRdb table lists in-frame clones only, not all of them. Altogether roughly 36,000 clones are present, around 38% being singletons, with the ten largest covering more than 15%. Time point in this sample: after neoadjuvant nivolumab, at surgical resection. The patients had HPV-negative, locally advanced oral cavity squamous cell carcinoma. With regard to this clone: What it binds is unknown.

The receptor comes from a person aged 35 to 85 with oral cavity squamous cell carcinoma. Sequencing used tumor tissue, obtained after nivolumab (anti-PD-1) treatment.

The DNA for the CDR3 is TGCAGCGTTCGTAAGGGACAAGAGACCCAGTACTTC. Its protein product is CSVRKGQETQYF. The rearrangement uses TRBV29-1 and TRBJ2-5, with no clear D. The CDR3 consists of 12 residues. From germline, CDR1 is SQVTM and CDR2 ANQGSEA. V gave up 5 bases and J gave up 2 bases, with 9 bases separating them.